This T cell receptor (beta chain) is from a study of cytomegalovirus exposure and HLA in healthy donors. In the PCR, 60 Vbeta and 13 Jbeta primers were used. Profiled with immunoSEQ multiplex PCR; TCRdb holds only in-frame clones, not every one. The sample holds around 100,000 clones, approximately 72% seen once. Regarding this clone: Antigen: not known.

Study findings and constraints: Sequencing had likely introduced a cluster of highly shared sequence variants as an artifact. TCR beta V- and J-gene trimming was later associated with a missense DCLRE1C variant.

CDR3 size: 17 residues. Germline V gives CDR1 SGHVS, CDR2 FQNEAQ. Trimming cost V 0 bases and J 3 bases; bases outside gene matches: 6. The sample consisted of PBMCs. This sequence was found in a woman between 40 and 50 years old in good health and CMV-seronegative. V is TRBV7-8 and J is TRBJ2-3, with 10 bases fitting TRBD2. CDR3 sequence (DNA): TGTGCCAGCAGCTTAGCCTTTAGCGGGGGGAGGACAGATACGCAGTATTTT. Its translation is CASSLAFSGGRTDTQYF.